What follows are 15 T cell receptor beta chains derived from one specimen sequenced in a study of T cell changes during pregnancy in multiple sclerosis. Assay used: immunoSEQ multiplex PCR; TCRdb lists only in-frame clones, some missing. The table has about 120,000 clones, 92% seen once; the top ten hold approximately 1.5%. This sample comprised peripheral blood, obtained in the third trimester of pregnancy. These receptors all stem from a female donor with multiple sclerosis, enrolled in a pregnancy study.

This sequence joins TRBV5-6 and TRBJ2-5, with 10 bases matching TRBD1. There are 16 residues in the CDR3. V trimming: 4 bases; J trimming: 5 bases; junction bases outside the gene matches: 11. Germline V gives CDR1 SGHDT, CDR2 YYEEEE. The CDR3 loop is CASSPGTGVSWETQYF. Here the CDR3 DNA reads TGTGCCAGCAGCCCCGGGACAGGGGTTTCATGGGAGACCCAGTACTTC. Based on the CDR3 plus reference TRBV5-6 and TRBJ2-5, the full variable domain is DAGVTQSPTHLIKTRGQQVTLRCSPKSGHDTVSWYQQALGQGPQFIFQYYEEEERQRGNFPDRFSGHQFPNYSSELNVNALLLGDSALYLCASSPGTGVSWETQYFGPGTRLLVL.

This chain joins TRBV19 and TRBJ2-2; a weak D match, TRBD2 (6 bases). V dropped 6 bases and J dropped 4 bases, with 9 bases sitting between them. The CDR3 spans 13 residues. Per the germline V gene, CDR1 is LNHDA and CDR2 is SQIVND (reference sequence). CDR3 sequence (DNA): TGTGCCAGTAGCGGGGGTGGCACCGGGGAGCTGTTTTTT. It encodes CASSGGGTGELFF.

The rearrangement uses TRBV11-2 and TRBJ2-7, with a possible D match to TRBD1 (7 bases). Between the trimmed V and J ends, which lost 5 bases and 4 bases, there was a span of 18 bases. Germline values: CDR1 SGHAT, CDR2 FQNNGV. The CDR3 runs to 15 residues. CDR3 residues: CASSLPPGGGYEQYF. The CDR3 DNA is TGTGCCAGCAGCCTGCCCCCAGGGGGAGGATACGAGCAGTACTTC.

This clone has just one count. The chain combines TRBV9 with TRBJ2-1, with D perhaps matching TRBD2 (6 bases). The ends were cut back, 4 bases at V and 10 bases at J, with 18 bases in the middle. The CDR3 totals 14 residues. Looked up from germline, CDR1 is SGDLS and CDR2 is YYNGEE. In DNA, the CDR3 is TGTGCCAGCAGCCCTCAATCGCTAGCGTTCGAGCAGTTCTTC. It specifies CASSPQSLAFEQFF.

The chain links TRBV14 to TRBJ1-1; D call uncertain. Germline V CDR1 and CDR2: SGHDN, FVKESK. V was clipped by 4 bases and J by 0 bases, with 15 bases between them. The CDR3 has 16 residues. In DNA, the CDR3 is TGTGCCAGCAGCCGAGAATTGTGGGGAGTGAACACTGAAGCTTTCTTT. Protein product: CASSRELWGVNTEAFF.

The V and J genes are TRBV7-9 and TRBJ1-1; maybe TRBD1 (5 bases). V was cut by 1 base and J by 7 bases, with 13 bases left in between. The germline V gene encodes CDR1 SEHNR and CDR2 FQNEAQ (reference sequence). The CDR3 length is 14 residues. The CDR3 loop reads CASSLVSRVNEAFF. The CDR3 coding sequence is TGTGCCAGCAGCTTAGTGTCCAGGGTTAATGAAGCTTTCTTT.

Here the CDR3 reads CASGSGSLEQYF. CDR3 bases: TGTGCCAGCGGTAGCGGGAGCCTCGAGCAGTACTTC. This chain uses TRBV28 with TRBJ2-7; 9 bases match TRBD2. Germline V gene lookup returns CDR1 MDHEN and CDR2 SYDVKM. This CDR3 is 12 amino acids long. Trimming removed 8 bases from V and 6 bases from J; junction bases left unmatched: 5.

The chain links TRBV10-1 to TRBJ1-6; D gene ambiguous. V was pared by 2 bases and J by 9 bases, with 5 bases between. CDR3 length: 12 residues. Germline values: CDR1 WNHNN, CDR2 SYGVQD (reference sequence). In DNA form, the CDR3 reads TGCGCCAGCAGTGAGCCTCTTTCACCCCTCCACTTT. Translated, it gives CASSEPLSPLHF.

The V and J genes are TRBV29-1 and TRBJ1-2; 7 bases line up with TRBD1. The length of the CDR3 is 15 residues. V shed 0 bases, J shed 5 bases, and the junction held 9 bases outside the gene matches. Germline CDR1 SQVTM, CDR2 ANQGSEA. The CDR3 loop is CSVEDRGRGEYGYTF. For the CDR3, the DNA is TGCAGCGTTGAAGATAGGGGGCGCGGCGAATATGGCTACACCTTC.

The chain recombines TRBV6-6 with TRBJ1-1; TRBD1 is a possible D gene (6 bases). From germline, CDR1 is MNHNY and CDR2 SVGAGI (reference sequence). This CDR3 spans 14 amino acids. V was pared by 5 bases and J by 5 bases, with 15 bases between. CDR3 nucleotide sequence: TGTGCCAGCAGTCCCGCGGGGGGGCAGACTGAAGCTTTCTTT. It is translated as CASSPAGGQTEAFF.

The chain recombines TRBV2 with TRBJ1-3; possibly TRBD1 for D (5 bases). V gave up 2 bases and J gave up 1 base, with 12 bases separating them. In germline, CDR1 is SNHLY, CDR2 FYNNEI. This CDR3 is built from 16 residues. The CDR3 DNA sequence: TGTGCCAGCAGTGAAAGTTGGGGCCAATCTGGAAACACCATATATTTT. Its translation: CASSESWGQSGNTIYF.

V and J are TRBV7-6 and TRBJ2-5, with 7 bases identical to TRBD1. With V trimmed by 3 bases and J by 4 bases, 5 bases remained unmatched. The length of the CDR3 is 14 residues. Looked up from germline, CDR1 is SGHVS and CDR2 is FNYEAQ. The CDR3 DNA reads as TGTGCCAGCAGCTTCAGACAGGGAACAGAGACCCAGTACTTC. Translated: CASSFRQGTETQYF.

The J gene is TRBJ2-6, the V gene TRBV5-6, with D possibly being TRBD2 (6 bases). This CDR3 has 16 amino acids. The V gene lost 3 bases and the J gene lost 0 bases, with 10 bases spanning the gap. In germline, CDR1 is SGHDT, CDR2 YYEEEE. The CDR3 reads CASSWGLLSGANVLTF. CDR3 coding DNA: TGTGCCAGCAGCTGGGGACTGCTCTCTGGGGCCAACGTCCTGACTTTC.

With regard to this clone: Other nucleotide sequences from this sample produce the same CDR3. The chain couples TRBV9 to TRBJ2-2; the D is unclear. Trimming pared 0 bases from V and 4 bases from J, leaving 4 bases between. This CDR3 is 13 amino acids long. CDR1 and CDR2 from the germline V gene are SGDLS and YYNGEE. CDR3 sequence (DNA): TGTGCCAGCAGCGTAGTCTCCACCGGGGAGCTGTTTTTT. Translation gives CASSVVSTGELFF.

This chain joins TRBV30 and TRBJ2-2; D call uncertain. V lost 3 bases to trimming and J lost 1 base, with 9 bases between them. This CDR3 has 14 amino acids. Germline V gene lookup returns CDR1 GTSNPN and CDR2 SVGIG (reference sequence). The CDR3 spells CAWRRLLNTGELFF. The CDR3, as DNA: TGTGCCTGGAGGAGACTTTTGAACACCGGGGAGCTGTTTTTT.